The rows below give T cell receptor beta chains drawn from one sample of a study of cytomegalovirus exposure and HLA in healthy donors. Method: immunoSEQ multiplex PCR; TCRdb's copy keeps in-frame clones and lacks some. Counted here are roughly 220,000 clones, approximately 79% occurring once; the ten biggest clones make up about 1.7%. The sequencing input was PBMCs. The source of these receptors is a man aged 50 to 59 in good health and CMV-seronegative. Both conserved end residues are part of each CDR3. D genes are given only for firm matches. Rows give clone size only sometimes, using once, few, many, or a class for an expanded clone.

-,TRBD1,TRBJ1-1,TRBV6-6,TGTGCCAGCAGTGACAGGGGGTATGTGAACACTGAAGCTTTCTTT,CASSDRGYVNTEAFF
few,TRBD2,TRBJ2-1,TRBV29-1,TGCAGCGTTGAAGATCCGGGTAGCGGGGGAACCTACAATGAGCAGTTCTTC,CSVEDPGSGGTYNEQFF
-,TRBD2,TRBJ2-3,TRBV6-4,TGTGCCAGCAGCTTACTAGCGGAACCCACAGATACGCAGTATTTT,CASSLLAEPTDTQYF
-,-,TRBJ1-4,TRBV29-1,TGCAGCGTTGAAGAGCCAGGGTCTGCTTTAAAGGTAGTGTTTTTT,CSVEEPGSALKVVFF
-,-,TRBJ2-5,TRBV18,TGTGCCAGCTCACCCCCCGGGGGTCCCCAAGAGACCCAGTACTTC,CASSPPGGPQETQYF
few,TRBD1,TRBJ2-2,TRBV11-2,TGTGCCAGCAGCTTAGTTCGGACAGGGGTTAACACCGGGGAGCTGTTTTTT,CASSLVRTGVNTGELFF
-,-,TRBJ2-3,TRBV18,TGTGCCAGCTCACCACGCGGGTTCACAGATACGCAGTATTTT,CASSPRGFTDTQYF
once,-,TRBJ2-7,TRBV5-4,TGTGCCAGCAGCAGTCCCCTAGCCCCCTACGAGCAGTACTTC,CASSSPLAPYEQYF
-,-,TRBJ2-1,TRBV6-1,TGTGCCAGCAGTGAATTACACCGGGTTGCGTACAATGAGCAGTTCTTC,CASSELHRVAYNEQFF
-,TRBD1,TRBJ1-5,TRBV6-1,TGTGCCAGCAGTGGGGGGACAGTTAATCAGCCCCAGCATTTT,CASSGGTVNQPQHF
-,TRBD1,TRBJ2-7,TRBV10-2,TGCGCCAGCAGTTACGCGGGACAGGGGGCTTACGAGCAGTACTTC,CASSYAGQGAYEQYF
-,-,TRBJ1-1,TRBV28,TGTGCCAGCAGGCGTACAGCCGTGAACACTGAAGCTTTCTTT,CASRRTAVNTEAFF
-,TRBD2,TRBJ2-5,TRBV4-1,TGCGCCAGCACCGCTATAGCGGGCCTCCAAGAGACCCAGTACTTC,CASTAIAGLQETQYF
-,-,TRBJ1-5,TRBV27,TGTGCCAGCAGTTTATCAACGGTCGACACCCGAGAAGGCAATCAGCCCCAGCATTTT,CASSLSTVDTREGNQPQHF
-,TRBD2,TRBJ2-7,TRBV27,TGTGCCAGCAGCCCCGGGACTAGCGGCTACGAGCAGTACTTC,CASSPGTSGYEQYF